This T cell receptor beta chain was found in a study of blood T cells in healthy people across ages. Findings and caveats of the study: PBMCs that were unsorted prevented a conclusive naive versus antigen-experienced comparison.

The CDR3 runs 15 residues. V shed 3 bases and J shed 7 bases, with 16 bases lying between them. Germline CDR1 LNHDA, CDR2 SQIVND (reference sequence). Concerning this clonotype itself: Its antigen remains unknown.

The authors ran a second PCR of about 6 to 11 cycles using a sample-barcoded 5' primer and a J-beta primer mix. Each of the cDNA molecules was tagged by a template-switch adaptor with 12 random nucleotides. TCRdb processed the 5' RACE reads anew with MiXCR; each CDR3 protein has one entry. The table records some 1,500,000 distinct CDR3 sequences, roughly 43% of them present only once. The TCR was taken from a woman aged 18-30 years in good health. The rearrangement joins TRBV19 to TRBJ2-4; tentative D call: TRBD2 (6 bases). Specimen: blood. As DNA, the CDR3 is TGTGCCAGTAGTATGTGGGGTACGGGGGTTAACATTCAGTACTTC. As protein: CASSMWGTGVNIQYF.